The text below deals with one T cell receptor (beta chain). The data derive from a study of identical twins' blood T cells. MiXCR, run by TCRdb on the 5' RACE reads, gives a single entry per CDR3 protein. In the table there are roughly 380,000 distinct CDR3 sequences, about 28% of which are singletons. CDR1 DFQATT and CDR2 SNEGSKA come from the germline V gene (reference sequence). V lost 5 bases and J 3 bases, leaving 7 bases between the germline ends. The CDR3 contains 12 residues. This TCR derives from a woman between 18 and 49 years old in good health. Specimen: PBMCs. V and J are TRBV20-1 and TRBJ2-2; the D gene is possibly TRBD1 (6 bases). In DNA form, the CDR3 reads TGCAGTGCTTACAGGGACACCGGGGAGCTGTTTTTT. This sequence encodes CSAYRDTGELFF.